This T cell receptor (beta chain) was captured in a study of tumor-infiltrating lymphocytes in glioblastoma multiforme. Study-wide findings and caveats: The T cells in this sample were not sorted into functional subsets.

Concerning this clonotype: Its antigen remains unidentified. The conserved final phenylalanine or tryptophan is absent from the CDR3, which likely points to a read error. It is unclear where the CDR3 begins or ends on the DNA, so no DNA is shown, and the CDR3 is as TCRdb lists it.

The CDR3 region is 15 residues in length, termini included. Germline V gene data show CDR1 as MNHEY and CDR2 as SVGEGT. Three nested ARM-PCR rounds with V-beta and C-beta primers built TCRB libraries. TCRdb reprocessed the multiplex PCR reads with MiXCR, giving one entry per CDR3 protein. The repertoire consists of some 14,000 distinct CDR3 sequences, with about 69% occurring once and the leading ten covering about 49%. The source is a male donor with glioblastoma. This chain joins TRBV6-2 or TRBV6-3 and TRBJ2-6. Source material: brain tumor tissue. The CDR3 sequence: CASSYTGSGANVLSI.